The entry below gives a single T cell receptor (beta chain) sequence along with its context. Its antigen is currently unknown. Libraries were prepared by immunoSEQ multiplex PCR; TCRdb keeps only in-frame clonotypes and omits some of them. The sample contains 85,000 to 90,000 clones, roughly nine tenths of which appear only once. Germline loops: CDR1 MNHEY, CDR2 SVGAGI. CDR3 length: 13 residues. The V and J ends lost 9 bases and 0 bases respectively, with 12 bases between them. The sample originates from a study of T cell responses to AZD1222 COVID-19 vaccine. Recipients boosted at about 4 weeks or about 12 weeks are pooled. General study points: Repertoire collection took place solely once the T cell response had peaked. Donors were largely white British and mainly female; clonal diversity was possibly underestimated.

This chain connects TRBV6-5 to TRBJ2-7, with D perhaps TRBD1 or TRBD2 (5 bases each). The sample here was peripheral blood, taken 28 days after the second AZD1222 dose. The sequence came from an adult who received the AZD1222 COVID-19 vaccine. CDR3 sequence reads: CASGTRSSYEQYF. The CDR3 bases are TGTGCCAGTGGGACGCGGAGCTCCTACGAGCAGTACTTC.